These T cell receptor beta chains were read from a single sample in a study of blood T cells in healthy people across ages. Each CDR3 protein is one row after TCRdb ran MiXCR on the 5' RACE reads. The table lists approximately 1,700,000 distinct CDR3 sequences, approximately 39% of them singletons. Sequenced input: blood. The receptors originated from a human donor in good health. Each CDR3 is given with its conserved first and last residue. The D gene is left open where the match is weak. Clone size is shown for a subset of rows, as once, few, many or a class of expanded clone.

V gene: TRBV9
clone size: few
J gene: TRBJ2-1
D gene: NA
CDR3 protein: CASSAHRDFNNEQFF
CDR3 DNA: TGTGCCAGCAGCGCCCACCGGGACTTCAACAATGAGCAGTTCTTC

V gene: TRBV5-1
clone size: few
J gene: TRBJ1-2
D gene: NA
CDR3 protein: CASSLGGEPYGYTF
CDR3 DNA: TGCGCCAGCAGCTTGGGAGGGGAGCCCTATGGCTACACCTTC

V gene: TRBV20-1
clone size: NA
J gene: TRBJ2-1
D gene: TRBD2
CDR3 protein: CSAALAGGFNEQFF
CDR3 DNA: TGCAGTGCTGCACTAGCGGGGGGTTTCAATGAGCAGTTCTTC

V gene: TRBV12-3/TRBV12-4
clone size: NA
J gene: TRBJ1-2
D gene: NA
CDR3 protein: CASSLGHIGYTF
CDR3 DNA: TGTGCCAGCAGTTTAGGTCACATTGGCTACACCTTC

V gene: TRBV12-3/TRBV12-4
clone size: NA
J gene: TRBJ1-2
D gene: NA
CDR3 protein: CASSPRYGGGAHGYTF
CDR3 DNA: TGTGCCAGCAGTCCCCGATATGGAGGTGGGGCCCATGGCTACACCTTC

V gene: TRBV5-1
clone size: few
J gene: TRBJ2-1
D gene: NA
CDR3 protein: CASSFFQGNEQFF
CDR3 DNA: TGCGCCAGCAGCTTCTTTCAGGGAAATGAGCAGTTCTTC

V gene: TRBV5-1
clone size: few
J gene: TRBJ2-7
D gene: NA
CDR3 protein: CASSHRLGSSYEQYF
CDR3 DNA: TGCGCCAGCAGCCACCGTCTTGGGAGCTCCTACGAGCAGTACTTC

V gene: TRBV27
clone size: NA
J gene: TRBJ2-7
D gene: NA
CDR3 protein: CASAFKGWETYEQYF
CDR3 DNA: TGTGCCAGCGCGTTCAAGGGCTGGGAAACCTACGAGCAGTACTTC

V gene: TRBV5-1
clone size: few
J gene: TRBJ1-1
D gene: NA
CDR3 protein: CASSPSRAGLMAEAFF
CDR3 DNA: TGCGCCAGCAGCCCCTCTCGCGCAGGGTTGATGGCTGAAGCTTTCTTT

V gene: TRBV13
clone size: NA
J gene: TRBJ2-2
D gene: NA
CDR3 protein: CASSIQRTVNTGELFF
CDR3 DNA: TGTGCCAGCAGCATACAACGGACAGTGAACACCGGGGAGCTGTTTTTT

V gene: TRBV11-2
clone size: NA
J gene: TRBJ2-7
D gene: TRBD2
CDR3 protein: CASSRWERGNYEQYF
CDR3 DNA: TGTGCCAGCAGTCGGTGGGAGCGGGGGAACTACGAGCAGTACTTC

V gene: TRBV10-3
clone size: few
J gene: TRBJ1-2
D gene: NA
CDR3 protein: CAISESPTFNYGYTF
CDR3 DNA: TGTGCCATCAGTGAGTCCCCTACCTTCAACTATGGCTACACCTTC

V gene: TRBV15
clone size: few
J gene: TRBJ1-1
D gene: TRBD1
CDR3 protein: CATSRDRYPSGEAFF
CDR3 DNA: TGTGCCACCAGCAGGGACAGGTATCCATCGGGGGAAGCTTTCTTT

V gene: TRBV11-2
clone size: few
J gene: TRBJ2-3
D gene: NA
CDR3 protein: CASSLKGVGTDTQYF
CDR3 DNA: TGTGCCAGCAGCTTAAAAGGGGTCGGTACAGATACGCAGTATTTT

V gene: TRBV6-4
clone size: NA
J gene: TRBJ2-1
D gene: NA
CDR3 protein: CASSEEGGSGDEQFF
CDR3 DNA: TGTGCCAGCAGTGAGGAGGGGGGAAGTGGCGATGAGCAGTTCTTC

V gene: TRBV7-2
clone size: few
J gene: TRBJ1-2
D gene: TRBD1
CDR3 protein: CASSLEYGTGFNYGYTF
CDR3 DNA: TGTGCCAGCAGCTTAGAGTATGGGACAGGATTTAACTATGGCTACACCTTC

V gene: TRBV5-1
clone size: NA
J gene: TRBJ1-3
D gene: TRBD1
CDR3 protein: CASSLKTGETGNTIYF
CDR3 DNA: TGCGCCAGCAGCTTGAAGACAGGGGAAACTGGAAACACCATATATTTT

V gene: TRBV4-3
clone size: many
J gene: TRBJ2-7
D gene: NA
CDR3 protein: CASSQVGGSYEQYF
CDR3 DNA: TGCGCCAGCAGCCAAGTCGGGGGTAGCTACGAGCAGTACTTC

V gene: TRBV30
clone size: NA
J gene: TRBJ2-3
D gene: NA
CDR3 protein: CAWSLGKQDTQYF
CDR3 DNA: TGTGCCTGGAGTTTGGGCAAACAAGATACGCAGTATTTT

V gene: TRBV4-3
clone size: NA
J gene: TRBJ2-5
D gene: NA
CDR3 protein: CASSQDRSFGTTQYF
CDR3 DNA: TGCGCCAGCAGCCAAGATCGGTCGTTTGGAACTACCCAGTACTTC

V gene: TRBV6-1
clone size: few
J gene: TRBJ2-2
D gene: TRBD1
CDR3 protein: CASSPNRGLSGELFF
CDR3 DNA: TGTGCCAGCAGCCCCAACAGGGGGCTGAGCGGGGAGCTGTTTTTT

V gene: TRBV27
clone size: few
J gene: TRBJ1-2
D gene: NA
CDR3 protein: CASSPNSGSYGYTF
CDR3 DNA: TGTGCCAGCAGTCCCAATTCGGGGAGCTATGGCTACACCTTC

V gene: TRBV21-1
clone size: NA
J gene: TRBJ1-4
D gene: NA
CDR3 protein: CASSAGQGATNEKLFF
CDR3 DNA: TGTGCCAGCAGCGCGGGACAGGGGGCGACTAATGAAAAACTGTTTTTT

V gene: TRBV10-3
clone size: NA
J gene: TRBJ1-6
D gene: TRBD1
CDR3 protein: CAIRGYRDRDSPLHF
CDR3 DNA: TGTGCCATCAGGGGCTACCGGGACAGGGATTCACCCCTCCACTTT

V gene: TRBV20-1
clone size: NA
J gene: TRBJ2-7
D gene: NA
CDR3 protein: CSATSKDRWPTYEQYF
CDR3 DNA: TGCAGTGCTACAAGCAAAGACAGGTGGCCTACCTACGAGCAGTACTTC

V gene: TRBV6-5
clone size: NA
J gene: TRBJ2-7
D gene: TRBD2
CDR3 protein: CASRGGGGHNEQYF
CDR3 DNA: TGTGCCAGCAGAGGCGGGGGTGGCCACAATGAGCAGTACTTC

V gene: TRBV6-2/TRBV6-3
clone size: NA
J gene: TRBJ1-1
D gene: TRBD1
CDR3 protein: CASGLRDRGTEAFF
CDR3 DNA: TGTGCCAGCGGTTTACGGGACAGAGGGACTGAAGCTTTCTTT

V gene: TRBV2
clone size: NA
J gene: TRBJ2-1
D gene: NA
CDR3 protein: CASSEESYNEQFF
CDR3 DNA: TGTGCCAGCAGTGAAGAGTCCTACAATGAGCAGTTCTTC

V gene: TRBV7-2
clone size: NA
J gene: TRBJ2-5
D gene: NA
CDR3 protein: CASTGFRDRGQETQYF
CDR3 DNA: TGTGCCAGCACCGGATTCCGGGATAGGGGCCAAGAGACCCAGTACTTC

V gene: TRBV20-1
clone size: NA
J gene: TRBJ1-2
D gene: NA
CDR3 protein: CSARDWTDDYGYTF
CDR3 DNA: TGCAGTGCTAGAGATTGGACGGACGACTATGGCTACACCTTC

V gene: TRBV2
clone size: NA
J gene: TRBJ1-2
D gene: NA
CDR3 protein: CASTGAGTYNYGYTF
CDR3 DNA: TGTGCCAGCACCGGGGCCGGGACCTATAACTATGGCTACACCTTC

V gene: TRBV12-3/TRBV12-4
clone size: NA
J gene: TRBJ1-1
D gene: NA
CDR3 protein: CASSWSGDGNNEAFF
CDR3 DNA: TGTGCCAGCAGTTGGTCCGGGGATGGGAACAATGAAGCTTTCTTT

V gene: TRBV11-1
clone size: few
J gene: TRBJ2-5
D gene: NA
CDR3 protein: CASSLRLRKQETQYF
CDR3 DNA: TGTGCCAGCAGCTTAAGGTTGAGGAAGCAAGAGACCCAGTACTTC

V gene: TRBV7-9
clone size: NA
J gene: TRBJ2-1
D gene: NA
CDR3 protein: CASSPPGGPESFF
CDR3 DNA: TGTGCCAGCAGTCCCCCCGGGGGTCCCGAGTCGTTCTTC

V gene: TRBV29-1
clone size: NA
J gene: TRBJ1-2
D gene: TRBD1
CDR3 protein: CSVDRTLGQGYGYTF
CDR3 DNA: TGCAGCGTTGATCGAACGTTGGGACAGGGTTATGGCTACACCTTC

V gene: TRBV29-1
clone size: few
J gene: TRBJ2-1
D gene: NA
CDR3 protein: CSVIHKVPYNEQFF
CDR3 DNA: TGCAGCGTCATTCACAAAGTCCCCTACAATGAGCAGTTCTTC

V gene: TRBV15
clone size: NA
J gene: TRBJ1-5
D gene: NA
CDR3 protein: CATSREDSNQPQHF
CDR3 DNA: TGTGCCACCAGCAGAGAGGATAGCAATCAGCCCCAGCATTTT

V gene: TRBV6-4
clone size: few
J gene: TRBJ2-3
D gene: NA
CDR3 protein: CASSEPPGGVQYF
CDR3 DNA: TGTGCCAGCAGTGAACCCCCCGGAGGGGTGCAGTATTTT

V gene: TRBV5-6
clone size: NA
J gene: TRBJ2-1
D gene: NA
CDR3 protein: CASSSGGTGSYNEQFF
CDR3 DNA: TGTGCCAGCAGCTCGGGAGGGACAGGGAGCTACAATGAGCAGTTCTTC

V gene: TRBV5-1
clone size: NA
J gene: TRBJ2-3
D gene: TRBD1
CDR3 protein: CASSLRQGAATDTQYF
CDR3 DNA: TGCGCCAGCAGCCTTCGACAGGGGGCGGCTACAGATACGCAGTATTTT

V gene: TRBV6-5
clone size: NA
J gene: TRBJ2-3
D gene: TRBD1
CDR3 protein: CASSRGQDTDTQYF
CDR3 DNA: TGTGCCAGCAGCCGCGGACAGGACACAGATACGCAGTATTTT

V gene: TRBV28
clone size: few
J gene: TRBJ2-4
D gene: TRBD1
CDR3 protein: CASNQQGSDIQYF
CDR3 DNA: TGTGCCAGCAACCAACAGGGGAGTGACATTCAGTACTTC

V gene: TRBV7-2
clone size: NA
J gene: TRBJ1-2
D gene: NA
CDR3 protein: CASSYGNSNYGYTF
CDR3 DNA: TGTGCCAGCAGCTACGGGAACAGCAACTATGGCTACACCTTC

V gene: TRBV11-2
clone size: few
J gene: TRBJ1-2
D gene: TRBD1
CDR3 protein: CASSPTFRDSTYGYTF
CDR3 DNA: TGTGCCAGCAGCCCGACATTCCGGGACAGCACTTATGGCTACACCTTC

V gene: TRBV7-6
clone size: many
J gene: TRBJ2-6
D gene: NA
CDR3 protein: CASSQGTGVSGANVLTF
CDR3 DNA: TGTGCCAGCAGCCAAGGGACGGGGGTCTCTGGGGCCAACGTCCTGACTTTC

V gene: TRBV12-3/TRBV12-4
clone size: NA
J gene: TRBJ2-3
D gene: NA
CDR3 protein: CARSFVPPWDLSYEQYF
CDR3 DNA: TGTGCCAGAAGTTTTGTTCCGCCGTGGGACCTATCCTACGAGCAGTATTTT

V gene: TRBV5-6
clone size: few
J gene: TRBJ2-1
D gene: NA
CDR3 protein: CASSFGDSLWQFF
CDR3 DNA: TGTGCCAGCAGCTTCGGGGACTCCCTTTGGCAGTTCTTC

V gene: TRBV3-1
clone size: NA
J gene: TRBJ2-5
D gene: TRBD2
CDR3 protein: CASGQNSGAQETQYF
CDR3 DNA: TGTGCCAGCGGACAAAATAGCGGGGCACAAGAGACCCAGTACTTC

V gene: TRBV5-5
clone size: NA
J gene: TRBJ1-2
D gene: NA
CDR3 protein: CASSLLTTVSYGYTF
CDR3 DNA: TGTGCCAGCAGCTTGCTAACGACGGTATCCTATGGCTACACCTTC

V gene: TRBV5-5
clone size: few
J gene: TRBJ2-1
D gene: NA
CDR3 protein: CASSLDLPGYYNEQFF
CDR3 DNA: TGTGCTAGCAGCCTAGACCTGCCGGGCTACTACAATGAGCAGTTCTTC

V gene: TRBV15
clone size: few
J gene: TRBJ2-1
D gene: NA
CDR3 protein: CATSRVREYNEQFF
CDR3 DNA: TGTGCCACCAGCAGGGTTCGGGAGTACAATGAGCAGTTCTTC

V gene: TRBV5-1
clone size: NA
J gene: TRBJ2-1
D gene: TRBD2
CDR3 protein: CASSIIGLAGDNEQFF
CDR3 DNA: TGCGCCAGCAGCATTATCGGACTAGCGGGGGACAATGAGCAGTTCTTC

V gene: TRBV5-6
clone size: NA
J gene: TRBJ1-2
D gene: NA
CDR3 protein: CASRTFPGNYGYTF
CDR3 DNA: TGTGCCAGCAGGACTTTTCCAGGGAACTATGGCTACACCTTC

V gene: TRBV6-5
clone size: NA
J gene: TRBJ1-2
D gene: NA
CDR3 protein: CASSYSSAGLNYGYTF
CDR3 DNA: TGTGCCAGCAGTTACTCGTCAGCAGGGCTAAACTATGGCTACACCTTC

V gene: TRBV27
clone size: few
J gene: TRBJ1-5
D gene: NA
CDR3 protein: CASRPGSRQPQHF
CDR3 DNA: TGTGCCAGCAGACCAGGGTCGCGGCAGCCCCAGCATTTT

V gene: TRBV20-1
clone size: many
J gene: TRBJ2-3
D gene: NA
CDR3 protein: CSARDTDTQYF
CDR3 DNA: TGCAGTGCTAGAGATACAGATACGCAGTATTTT

V gene: TRBV13
clone size: NA
J gene: TRBJ2-1
D gene: TRBD2
CDR3 protein: CASSAKSGVLYNEQFF
CDR3 DNA: TGTGCCAGCAGCGCCAAAAGCGGGGTTCTCTACAATGAGCAGTTCTTC